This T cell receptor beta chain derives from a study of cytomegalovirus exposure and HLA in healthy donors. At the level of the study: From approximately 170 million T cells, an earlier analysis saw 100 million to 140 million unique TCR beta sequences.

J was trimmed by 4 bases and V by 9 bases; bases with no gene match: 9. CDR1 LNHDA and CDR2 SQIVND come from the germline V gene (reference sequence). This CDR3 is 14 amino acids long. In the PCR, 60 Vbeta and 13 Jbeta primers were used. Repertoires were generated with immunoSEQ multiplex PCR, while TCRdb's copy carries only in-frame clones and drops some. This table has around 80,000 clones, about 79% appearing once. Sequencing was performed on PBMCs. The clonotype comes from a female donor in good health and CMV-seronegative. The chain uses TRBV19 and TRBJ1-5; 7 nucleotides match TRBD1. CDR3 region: CASTWTGGNQPQHF. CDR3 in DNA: TGTGCCAGCACCTGGACAGGAGGAAATCAGCCCCAGCATTTT.